What follows is one T cell receptor beta chain and its context. Original methodology: The assay estimated nucleated cells by amplifying reference gene primers. TCRdb's table, derived via immunoSEQ multiplex PCR, lists solely in-frame clones and lacks some. That table supplies the V and J calls and clone size; D and trimming were determined from the DNA. The data show a few hundred thousand clones, roughly 87% seen once. This record comes from a study of blood T cell repertoires in COVID-19. Study-level background: Acute-phase and convalescent COVID-19 samples originated in the United States, Italy and Spain. Nucleic acid was either cDNA or gDNA, and it came from T cells, B-cell-depleted T cells, or PBMCs.

CDR1 MGHRA and CDR2 YSYEKL come from the germline V gene. The CDR3 consists of 15 residues. Between the trimmed V and J ends, which lost 1 base and 4 bases, there was a span of 13 bases. This receptor was identified in a human donor in a cohort sampled during active COVID-19. Material: peripheral blood. This chain joins TRBV4-1 and TRBJ1-2; D gene uncertain. This CDR3 is CASSQGAGVLYGYTF. The CDR3 DNA is TGCGCCAGCAGCCAAGGAGCGGGCGTTCTCTATGGCTACACCTTC.